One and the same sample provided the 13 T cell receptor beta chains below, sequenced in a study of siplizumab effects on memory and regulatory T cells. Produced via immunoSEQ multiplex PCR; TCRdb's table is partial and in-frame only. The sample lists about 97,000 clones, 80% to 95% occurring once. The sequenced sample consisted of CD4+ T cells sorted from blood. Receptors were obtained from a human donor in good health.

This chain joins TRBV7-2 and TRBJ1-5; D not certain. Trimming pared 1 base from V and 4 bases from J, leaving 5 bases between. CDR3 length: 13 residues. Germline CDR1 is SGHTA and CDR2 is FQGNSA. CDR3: CASSLGANQPQHF. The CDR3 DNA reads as TGTGCCAGCAGCTTAGGGGCTAATCAGCCCCAGCATTTT.

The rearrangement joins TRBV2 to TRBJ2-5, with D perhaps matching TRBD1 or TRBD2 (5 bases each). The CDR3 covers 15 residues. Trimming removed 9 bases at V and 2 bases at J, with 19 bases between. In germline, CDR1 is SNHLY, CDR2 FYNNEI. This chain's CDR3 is CASTGTRGWQETQYF. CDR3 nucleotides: TGTGCCAGTACTGGGACCCGGGGCTGGCAAGAGACCCAGTACTTC.

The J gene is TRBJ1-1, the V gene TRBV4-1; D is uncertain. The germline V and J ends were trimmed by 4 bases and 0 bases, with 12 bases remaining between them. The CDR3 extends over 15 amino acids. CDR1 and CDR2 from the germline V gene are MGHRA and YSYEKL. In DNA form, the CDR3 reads TGCGCCAGCAGCCCCACCCGCTGGATGAACACTGAAGCTTTCTTT. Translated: CASSPTRWMNTEAFF.

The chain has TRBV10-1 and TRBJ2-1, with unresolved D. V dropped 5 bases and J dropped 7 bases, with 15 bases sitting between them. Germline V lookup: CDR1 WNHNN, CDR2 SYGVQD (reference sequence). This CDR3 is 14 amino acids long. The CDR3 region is CASSLPESVNEQFF. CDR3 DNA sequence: TGCGCCAGCAGTTTGCCGGAATCGGTGAATGAGCAGTTCTTC.

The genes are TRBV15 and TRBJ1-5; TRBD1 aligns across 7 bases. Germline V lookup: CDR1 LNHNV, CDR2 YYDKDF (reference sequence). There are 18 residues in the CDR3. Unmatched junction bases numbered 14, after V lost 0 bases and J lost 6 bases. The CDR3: CATSREYVRGQGSQPQHF. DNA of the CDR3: TGTGCCACCAGCAGAGAGTATGTAAGGGGGCAGGGGAGTCAGCCCCAGCATTTT.

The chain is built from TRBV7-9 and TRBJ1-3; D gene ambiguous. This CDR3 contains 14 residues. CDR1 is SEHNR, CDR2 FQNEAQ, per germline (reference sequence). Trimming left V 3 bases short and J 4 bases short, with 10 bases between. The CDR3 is CASSLSGRGNTIYF. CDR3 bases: TGTGCCAGCAGCTTGTCCGGGCGCGGAAACACCATATATTTT. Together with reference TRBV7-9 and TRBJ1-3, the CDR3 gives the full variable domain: DTGVSQNPRHKITKRGQNVTFRCDPISEHNRLYWYRQTLGQGPEFLTYFQNEAQLEKSRLLSDRFSAERPKGSFSTLEIQRTEQGDSAMYLCASSLSGRGNTIYFGEGSWLTVV.

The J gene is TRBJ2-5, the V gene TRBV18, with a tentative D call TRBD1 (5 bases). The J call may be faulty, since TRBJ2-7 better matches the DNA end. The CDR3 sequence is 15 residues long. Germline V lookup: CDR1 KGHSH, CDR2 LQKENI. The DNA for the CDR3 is TGTGCCAGCTCACGCGAAACGCAGGGTAACTACGAGCAGTACTTC. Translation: CASSRETQGNYEQYF.

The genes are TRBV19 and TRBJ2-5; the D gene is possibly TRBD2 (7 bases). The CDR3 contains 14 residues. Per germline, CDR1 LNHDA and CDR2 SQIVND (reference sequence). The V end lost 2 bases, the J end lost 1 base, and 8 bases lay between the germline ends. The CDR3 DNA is TGTGCCAGTAGTATACGGGGGGCCCAAGAGACCCAGTACTTC. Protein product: CASSIRGAQETQYF.

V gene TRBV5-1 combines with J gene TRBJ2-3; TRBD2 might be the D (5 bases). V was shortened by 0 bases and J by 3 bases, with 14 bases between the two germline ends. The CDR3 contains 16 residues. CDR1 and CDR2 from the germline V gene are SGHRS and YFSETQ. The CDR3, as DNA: TGCGCCAGCAGCTTGGCCGTCAGCGGCGCTACAGATACGCAGTATTTT. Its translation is CASSLAVSGATDTQYF.

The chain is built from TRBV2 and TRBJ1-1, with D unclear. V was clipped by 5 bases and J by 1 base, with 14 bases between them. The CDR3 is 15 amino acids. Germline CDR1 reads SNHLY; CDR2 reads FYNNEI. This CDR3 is CASSSQEVRNTEAFF. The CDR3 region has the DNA TGTGCCAGCAGTTCGCAAGAGGTACGGAACACTGAAGCTTTCTTT.

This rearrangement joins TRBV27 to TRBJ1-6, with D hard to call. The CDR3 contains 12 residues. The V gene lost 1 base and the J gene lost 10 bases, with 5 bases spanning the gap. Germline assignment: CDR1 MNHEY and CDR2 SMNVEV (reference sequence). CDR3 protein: CASSLWGSPLHF. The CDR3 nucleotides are TGTGCCAGCAGTTTATGGGGATCACCCCTCCACTTT.

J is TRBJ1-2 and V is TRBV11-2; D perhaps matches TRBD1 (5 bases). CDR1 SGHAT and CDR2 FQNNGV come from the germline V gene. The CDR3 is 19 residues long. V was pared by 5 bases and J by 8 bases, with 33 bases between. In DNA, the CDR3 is TGTGCCAGCAGCCCTAGAGGCTCTCTAAGGGACCTTCTCTCGCTGGGCTACACCTTC. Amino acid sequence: CASSPRGSLRDLLSLGYTF. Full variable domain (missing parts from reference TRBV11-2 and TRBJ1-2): EAGVAQSPRYKIIEKRQSVAFWCNPISGHATLYWYQQILGQGPKLLIQFQNNGVVDDSQLPKDRFSAERLKGVDSTLKIQPAKLEDSAVYLCASSPRGSLRDLLSLGYTFGSGTRLTVV.

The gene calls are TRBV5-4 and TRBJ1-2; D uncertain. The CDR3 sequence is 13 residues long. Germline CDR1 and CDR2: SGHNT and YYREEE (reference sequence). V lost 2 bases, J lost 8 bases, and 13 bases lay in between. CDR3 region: CASSLRVLGGYTF. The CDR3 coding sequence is TGTGCCAGCAGCTTAAGGGTGCTGGGGGGCTACACCTTC. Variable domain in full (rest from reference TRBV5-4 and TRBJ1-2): ETGVTQSPTHLIKTRGQQVTLRCSSQSGHNTVSWYQQALGQGPQFIFQYYREEENGRGNFPPRFSGLQFPNYSSELNVNALELDDSALYLCASSLRVLGGYTFGSGTRLTVV.